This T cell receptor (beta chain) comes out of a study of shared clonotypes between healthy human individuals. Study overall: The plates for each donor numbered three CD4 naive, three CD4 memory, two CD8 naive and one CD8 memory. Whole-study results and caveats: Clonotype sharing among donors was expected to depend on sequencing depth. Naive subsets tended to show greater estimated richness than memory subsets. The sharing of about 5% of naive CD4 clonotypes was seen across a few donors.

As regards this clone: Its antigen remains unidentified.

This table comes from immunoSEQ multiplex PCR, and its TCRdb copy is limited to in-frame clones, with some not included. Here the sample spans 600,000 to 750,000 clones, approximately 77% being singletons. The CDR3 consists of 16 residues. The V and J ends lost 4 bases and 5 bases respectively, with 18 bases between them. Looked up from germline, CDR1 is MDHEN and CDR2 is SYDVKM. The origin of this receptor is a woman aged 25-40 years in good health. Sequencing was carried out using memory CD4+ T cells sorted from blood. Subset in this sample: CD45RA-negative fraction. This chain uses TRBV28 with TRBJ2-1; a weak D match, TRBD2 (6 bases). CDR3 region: CASSSPRSGAHNEQFF. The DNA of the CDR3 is TGTGCCAGCAGTTCTCCAAGGTCGGGAGCCCACAATGAGCAGTTCTTC.